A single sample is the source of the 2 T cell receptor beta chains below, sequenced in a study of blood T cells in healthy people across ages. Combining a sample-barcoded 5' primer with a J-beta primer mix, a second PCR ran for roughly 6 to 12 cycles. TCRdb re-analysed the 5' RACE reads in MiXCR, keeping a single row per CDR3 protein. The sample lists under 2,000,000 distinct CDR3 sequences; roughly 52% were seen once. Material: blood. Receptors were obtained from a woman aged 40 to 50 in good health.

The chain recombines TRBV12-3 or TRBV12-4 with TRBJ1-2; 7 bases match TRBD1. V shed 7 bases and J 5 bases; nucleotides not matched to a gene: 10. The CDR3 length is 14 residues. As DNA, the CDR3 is TGTGCCAGCACCCTGAGGGACAGCCATTATGGCTACACCTTC. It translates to CASTLRDSHYGYTF.

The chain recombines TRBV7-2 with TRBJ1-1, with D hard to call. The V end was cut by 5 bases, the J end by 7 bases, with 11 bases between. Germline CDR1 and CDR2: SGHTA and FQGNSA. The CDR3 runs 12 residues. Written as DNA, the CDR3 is TGTGCCAGCAGCCCACCGATCGATGAAGCTTTCTTT. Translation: CASSPPIDEAFF.